The next 10 T cell receptor beta chains were all read from a single sample in a study of quantifying T cell responses using KT2 cells. Study details: TCR alpha and beta constant-region primers primed reverse transcription of RNA.

An oligo carrying a UMI was ligated to the cDNA 3' end. The first PCR ran 3 to 5 cycles with an equimolar RC1.1 and RC1.2 beta primer mix. TCRdb reprocessed the UMI-ligation and nested PCR reads via MiXCR and lists one record per CDR3 protein. The table records tens of thousands of distinct CDR3 sequences, 11% of them present only once. The specimen was PBMCs spiked with cells of the T cell clone KT2. The source is a human donor.

V is TRBV18 and J is TRBJ1-3; D is undetermined. CDR1 and CDR2 (germline): KGHSH, LQKENI. V gave up 3 bases and J gave up 0 bases, with 6 bases separating them. This CDR3 spans 14 amino acids. The CDR3 coding sequence is TGTGCCAGCTCACCGGACTACTCTGGAAACACCATATATTTT. Protein sequence: CASSPDYSGNTIYF.

This clonotype has at least ten counts. The chain carries TRBV14 and TRBJ2-5; 13 positions match TRBD2. This CDR3 region has 21 residues. V was pared by 4 bases and J by 2 bases, with 19 bases of the junction left unmatched. From germline, CDR1 is SGHDN and CDR2 FVKESK. The CDR3 sequence: CASSPSPVLAAGLAGQETQYF. The CDR3, as DNA: TGTGCCAGCAGCCCATCACCCGTCCTCGCCGCGGGACTAGCGGGGCAAGAGACCCAGTACTTC.

V gene TRBV7-3 combines with J gene TRBJ2-5; the D is unclear. The CDR3 runs 13 residues. V was cut by 1 base and J by 8 bases, with 11 bases left in between. Germline CDR1 and CDR2: SGHTA and FQGTGA. CDR3 sequence (DNA): TGTGCCAGCAGCTTAATTTCGTCGGAAACCCAGTACTTC. This sequence encodes CASSLISSETQYF. Full variable domain (rest looked up from reference TRBV7-3 and TRBJ2-5): GAGVSQTPSNKVTEKGKYVELRCDPISGHTALYWYRQSLGQGPEFLIYFQGTGAADDSGLPNDRFFAVRPEGSVSTLKIQRTERGDSAVYLCASSLISSETQYFGPGTRLLVL.

The J gene is TRBJ2-1, the V gene TRBV12-3 or TRBV12-4, with 14 bases lining up with TRBD2. V lost 3 bases, J lost 9 bases, and 4 bases stayed unmatched. The CDR3 length is 15 residues. This chain's CDR3 is CASSFGLAGGLEQFF. The DNA of the CDR3 is TGTGCCAGCAGTTTTGGACTAGCGGGGGGCCTTGAGCAGTTCTTC.

Ten or more counts support this clonotype. The chain uses TRBV6-6 and TRBJ1-5; unclear D gene. This CDR3 has 14 residues. The germline V and J ends were trimmed by 2 bases and 0 bases, with 5 bases remaining between them. Germline CDR1 MNHNY, CDR2 SVGAGI (reference sequence). The CDR3 DNA reads as TGTGCCAGCAGTTACCTGAATAGCAATCAGCCCCAGCATTTT. It yields the protein CASSYLNSNQPQHF.

This clonotype was observed at least ten times. The rearrangement links TRBV4-2 to TRBJ1-5, with D possibly being TRBD1 (6 bases). This CDR3 has 15 residues. The V gene's germline CDR1 is LGHNA and CDR2 YNFKEQ. Trimming removed 0 bases from V and 7 bases from J, with 13 bases in between. Here the CDR3 reads CASSQERGARQPQHF. In nucleotides, the CDR3 is TGTGCCAGCAGCCAAGAGCGGGGGGCAAGGCAGCCCCAGCATTTT.

In this sample, this clonotype turned up a few times. The chain links TRBV6-1 to TRBJ2-7, with 9 bases identical to TRBD1. Germline loops: CDR1 MNHNS, CDR2 SASEGT. The CDR3 contains 15 residues. V lost 6 bases and J lost 7; bases outside the gene matches: 13. The chain's CDR3 is CASRDRGRGYAEQYF. Here the CDR3 DNA reads TGTGCCAGCAGGGACAGGGGAAGGGGATACGCTGAGCAGTACTTC.

This clonotype was detected ten times or more. This sequence joins TRBV9 and TRBJ2-7, with D unclear. The V gene's germline CDR1 is SGDLS and CDR2 YYNGEE. The CDR3 has 13 residues. V lost 4 bases and J lost 4, with 12 bases in between. The CDR3: CASSPQPQYEQYF. Here the CDR3 DNA reads TGTGCCAGCAGCCCCCAGCCCCAGTACGAGCAGTACTTC.

This chain links TRBV12-3 or TRBV12-4 with TRBJ1-6; TRBD1 might be the D (6 bases). CDR3 length equals 15 residues. The ends were cut back, 6 bases at V and 4 bases at J, with 13 bases in the middle. CDR3 nucleotide sequence: TGTGCCAGCAGCAAGACAGGAGGATATAATTCACCCCTCCACTTT. This codes for CASSKTGGYNSPLHF.

The V and J genes are TRBV5-4 and TRBJ2-3; 14 bases align to TRBD2. Looked up from germline, CDR1 is SGHNT and CDR2 is YYREEE (reference sequence). V dropped 3 bases and J dropped 2; count of bases not matched to a gene: 11. The CDR3 is 19 amino acids. CDR3 sequence (DNA): TGTGCCAGCAGCTCCTGGCTCGTGACTAGCGGGAGGGCCACAGATACGCAGTATTTT. As protein: CASSSWLVTSGRATDTQYF.